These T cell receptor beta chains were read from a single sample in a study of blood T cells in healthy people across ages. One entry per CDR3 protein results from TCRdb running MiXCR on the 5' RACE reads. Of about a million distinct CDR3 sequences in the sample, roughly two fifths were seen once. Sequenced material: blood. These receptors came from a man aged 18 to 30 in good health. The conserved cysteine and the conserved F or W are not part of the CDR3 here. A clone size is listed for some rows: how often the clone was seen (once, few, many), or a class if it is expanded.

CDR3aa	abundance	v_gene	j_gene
ASSYQTRGTDTQY	NA	TRBV6-2/TRBV6-3	TRBJ2-3
ATSIRDRDQQPQH	NA	TRBV15	TRBJ1-5
GATGPNNEQF	NA	TRBV20-1	TRBJ2-1
ASSLASPGVQRSYEQY	NA	TRBV7-2	TRBJ2-7
ASSQAGQGFNQPQH	NA	TRBV3-1	TRBJ1-5
ASSAAGLAGVADTQY	few	TRBV5-1	TRBJ2-3
ASSPILAGPYEQY	many	TRBV6-5	TRBJ2-7
SAPYDSRFEAF	NA	TRBV20-1	TRBJ1-1
ASSGGQEANYGYT	once	TRBV7-9	TRBJ1-2
ASSDLPDRDEQY	NA	TRBV18	TRBJ2-7
SASDRDPEAF	NA	TRBV20-1	TRBJ1-1
ASSPTLATNEKLF	NA	TRBV7-9	TRBJ1-4
SASGPNHGYT	few	TRBV20-1	TRBJ1-2
ASSQEEAGFAAHEQY	NA	TRBV4-3	TRBJ2-5
ASSLNTGPRGKSSYNEQF	NA	TRBV14	TRBJ2-1
AIRRRTSGSYEQY	few	TRBV6-1	TRBJ2-7
ASSIAGGTDTQY	NA	TRBV12-3/TRBV12-4	TRBJ2-3